Listed here is a single TCR beta chain. Its antigen specificity is not known. Base qualities are not provided; no much larger clone lies one nucleotide away. This entry comes from a study of long-term antiretroviral therapy in people with HIV (dated by TCRdb to between 2021 and 2022). Looking at the study overall: Collection of the earliest samples took place about a decade ahead of the 2015 WHO recommendation for immediate ART, at a time when ART was typically delayed until CD4 counts fell. The cohort contributed 150 to 200 cryopreserved PBMC samples from a few dozen adults with confirmed HIV infection, collected serially over a mean of approximately 6 years (range 1-12). A retrospective serial study tested whether ART initiation and durable HIV suppression were associated with changes in peripheral blood TRB repertoire composition and diversity. Test extractions of a monoclonal T-cell line alongside 30 to 35 polyclonal samples showed no cross-contamination during QIAcube processing. About 35% of the 30 participants with HIV were female. The research as a whole found: Narrower CDR3 length ranges were observed in HIV repertoires than in controls, and an antigen-experienced repertoire with only a slight naive shift after ART was suggested by the network structure. A significant increase in TRB diversity was found to be associated with ART initiation, although TRB diversity was observed to remain significantly below that of transplant donor controls even after long-term ART. Since PBMC availability was limited, sequencing covered only the TCR beta chain, with no alpha chain pairing. Because pre-ART samples had limited cell numbers, unsorted PBMC were profiled rather than sorted CD4+ and CD8+ T cells. Inferences about post-ART repertoire changes were limited because no data were available on ART adherence, viral resistance or therapy changes. Expanded TRB clones identified before ART initiation dominated the repertoire across all time points, though the dominance fluctuated and decreased in many PLHIV after ART. The samples span the years 2004 to 2017, and the ART regimens used at that time may not be as effective as current regimens.

Participants were included only if at least one PBMC sample before ART initiation and at least two post-ART samples were available. All participants with HIV were treated in the United States of America. Before DNA extraction, cryopreserved samples of about 0.95-11 million PBMC were thawed and then washed. At the time of the earliest PBMC sample, participants with HIV were aged between about 20 and 55 years. Each participant contributed PBMC samples from 1-4 timepoints before ART initiation and 2-8 timepoints after ART initiation, with a median of 7 samples. For every participant, serial HIV viral load, CD4+ T-cell count, ART history and demographic data were obtained. Genomic DNA was extracted from unsorted PBMC with a Qiagen kit on a QIAcube, processed in batches of 12 samples. Sequencing of the TRB variable region was done with the immunoSEQ hsTCRB v3.0 assay at survey level resolution. TRB sequencing targeted a depth of 40,000-50,000 T-cell genomes per sample. Pooled TRB libraries were sequenced on an Illumina MiSeq with a v3 150-cycle kit. For the original study's pipeline: Repertoire analysis was performed in R inside a reproducible Nextflow workflow that covered QC, data transformation and analysis. LymphoSeq2, an R package for exploring AIRR-Seq data, was used to implement custom analyses. Four samples yielding fewer than 5000 total TRB sequences were excluded, leaving around 200 analyzed HIV repertoires. Of the 188 retained HIV repertoires, approximately 57 were collected before and under 150 after ART initiation. Repertoires were downsampled to 5000 TRB nucleotide sequences, and summary statistics were averaged over 100 downsampling iterations. TRB sequences were retained for analysis only if CDR3 regions of at least seven amino acids were present. A Shannon entropy-derived clonality score and the Gini coefficient were used to measure diversity. In repertoire networks, the top 5000 CDR3 amino acid sequences were linked whenever an edit distance of one separated two sequences. Antigen specificity groups and MHC restriction were predicted for TRB CDR3 amino acid sequences with GLIPH2. To flag known associations with CMV, EBV, HIV or tissue antigens, CDR3 amino acid sequences were compared against VDJdb and McPAS-TCR. Pre-ART, post-ART and control groups were compared with Wilcoxon signed-rank tests and Holm-Bonferroni correction. The source is immuneACCESS, and TCRdb retained only in-frame sequences with V and J called. Part of the clones is not carried over; for the studies checked, unresolved V genes explain less than half of this, and the remainder is unexplained. V and J calls and clone size are as listed in that table; D and trimming were resolved from the DNA. This sample holds 5,000 to 8,000 clones; 77% were observed only once. Jointly, the top ten make up roughly a sixth of the sample.

The sequenced sample was unsorted PBMCs, obtained 0.5 years before starting antiretroviral therapy. This receptor was identified in a man aged 40-49 years with HIV.

The CDR3 protein is CASRTGDPSENTIYF. The DNA sequence follows: TGTGCCAGCCGAACAGGGGACCCCTCGGAAAACACCATATATTTT. The chain uses TRBV19 and TRBJ1-3; the junction holds 7 bases that match TRBD1. Including cysteine and phenylalanine, the CDR3 has 15 amino acids. The retained sequence is limited to the CDR3, 45 bases, with the frame set at the first base. Germline trimming: 9 bases from V, 6 bases from J; junction bases outside gene matches: 14. Sequences LNHDA (CDR1) and SQIVND (CDR2) are obtained from the germline V gene (reference sequence). Supplemented by the reference TRBV19 and TRBJ1-3 proteins around the CDR3, the complete variable domain is DGGITQSPKYLFRKEGQNVTLSCEQNLNHDAMYWYRQDPGQGLRLIYYSQIVNDFQKGDIAEGYSVSREKKESFPLTVTSAQKNPTAFYLCASRTGDPSENTIYFGEGSWLTVV.